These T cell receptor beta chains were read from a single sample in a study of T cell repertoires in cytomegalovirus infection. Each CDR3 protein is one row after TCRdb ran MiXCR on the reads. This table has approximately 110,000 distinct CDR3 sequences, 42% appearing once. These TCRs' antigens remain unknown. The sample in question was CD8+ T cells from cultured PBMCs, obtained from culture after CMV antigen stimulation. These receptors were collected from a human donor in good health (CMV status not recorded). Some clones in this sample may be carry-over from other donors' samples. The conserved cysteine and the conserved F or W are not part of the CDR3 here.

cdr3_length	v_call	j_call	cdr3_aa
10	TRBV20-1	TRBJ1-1	SAWDSDSEAF
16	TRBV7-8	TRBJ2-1	ASSLEPGGPSSYNEQF
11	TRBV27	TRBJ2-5	ASSRGNQETQY
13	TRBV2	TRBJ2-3	ASSEFLADTDTQY
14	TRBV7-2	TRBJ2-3	ASSWLDRVFTDTQY
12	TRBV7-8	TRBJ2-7	ASSLVAGGYEQY
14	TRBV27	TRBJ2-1	ASRTLTEGSYNEQF
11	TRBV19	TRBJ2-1	ASSIFGWDEQF
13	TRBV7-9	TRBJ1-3	ASSTWTGVGNTIY
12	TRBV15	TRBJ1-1	ATSSYRESTEAF
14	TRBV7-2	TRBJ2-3	ASSPRDRWGTDTQY
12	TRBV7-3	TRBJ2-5	ASSFTGTEETQY
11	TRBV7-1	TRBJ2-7	ASAGLGVPEQY
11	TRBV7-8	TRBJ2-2	ASSSSGTGELF
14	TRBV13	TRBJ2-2	ASTTEARAVTGELF
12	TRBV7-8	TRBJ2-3	ASSLRVSTDTQY
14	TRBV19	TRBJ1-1	ASSMTGQGVLDEAF
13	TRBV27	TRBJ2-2	ASRGWTANTGELF
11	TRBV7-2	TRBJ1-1	ASSLVGVGETF
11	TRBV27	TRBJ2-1	ACRPTSYNEQF
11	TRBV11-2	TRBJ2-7	ASSSGTGYLGY
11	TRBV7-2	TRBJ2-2	ASSLELTGELF
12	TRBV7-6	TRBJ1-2	ASSLGGNGGRYT
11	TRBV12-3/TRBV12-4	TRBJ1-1	ASRPSGTDEAF
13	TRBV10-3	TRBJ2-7	AIGYADRGTYEQY
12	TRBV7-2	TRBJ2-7	ASSSQTSAYEQY
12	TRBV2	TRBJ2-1	ASDPGLAGNEQF
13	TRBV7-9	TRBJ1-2	ASSLANGGYDGYT
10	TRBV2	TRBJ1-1	ASSPYGNEAF
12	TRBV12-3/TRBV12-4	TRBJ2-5	ASKLSGGLETQY
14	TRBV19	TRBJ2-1	ASSIASGGSYNEQF
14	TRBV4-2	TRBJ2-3	ASSSPPAGGPDTQY
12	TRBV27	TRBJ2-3	ASRPSPELDTQY
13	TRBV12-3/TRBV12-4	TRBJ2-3	ASSLTGTPSDTQY
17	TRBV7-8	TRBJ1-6	ASSLAWVGQLSYNSPLH
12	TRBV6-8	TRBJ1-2	ASSTALSQYGYT
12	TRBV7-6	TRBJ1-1	ASSRGAGNTEAF
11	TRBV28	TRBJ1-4	ASSMRIGEKLF
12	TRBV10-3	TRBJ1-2	AITTDRASYGYT
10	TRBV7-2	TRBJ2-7	ASSRGITEQY
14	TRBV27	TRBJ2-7	ASSLSFGGVAYEQY
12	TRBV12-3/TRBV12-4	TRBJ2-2	ASYRGLSTGELF
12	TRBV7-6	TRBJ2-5	ASTLRSREETQY
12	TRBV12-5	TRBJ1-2	ASGSLGSNYGYT
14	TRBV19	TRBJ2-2	ASSMRGTANTGELF